This T cell receptor (beta chain) derives from a study of blood T cell repertoires in COVID-19. TCRdb's copy holds only in-frame clones and misses some; the assay was immunoSEQ multiplex PCR. Of some 67,000 clones listed, approximately 88% are singletons. The CDR3 loop spans 16 amino acids. Trimming stripped 3 bases from V and 7 bases from J, with 18 bases between. The germline gives CDR1 LNHNV, CDR2 YYDKDF (reference sequence). The material sequenced was peripheral blood. This rearrangement joins TRBV15 to TRBJ1-4; D is uncertain. The clonotype comes from a woman of 80 years or more with acute or convalescent COVID-19. CDR3 DNA: TGTGCCACCAGCAGTGGGCCGAAACGAGCAACTGAAAAACTGTTTTTT. It specifies CATSSGPKRATEKLFF.